The T cell receptor (beta chain) described here comes from a study of CD8 T cells in ankylosing spondylitis. General study results and limits: Blood from ankylosing spondylitis patients appeared to carry a characteristic eight-variant TCR beta motif.

TCRdb recomputed calls from the 5' RACE reads with MiXCR, one row per CDR3 protein. The table lists a few hundred thousand distinct CDR3 sequences, more than 9.5% of them singletons. This clonotype has more than one count but fewer than ten. The antigen is not known. The source of this sequence is a male donor with ankylosing spondylitis. The specimen sequenced was blood, either unsorted or a sorted T cell fraction (not recorded which).

The CDR3, as DNA: TGTGCCAGCAGCCCATACTTTAGCGGGAGAGGGTACAATGAGCAGTTCTTC. This sequence encodes CASSPYFSGRGYNEQFF. The chain joins TRBV3-1 to TRBJ2-1, with 9 bases aligning to TRBD2. The CDR3 extends over 17 amino acids. J was trimmed by 4 bases and V by 4 bases; bases with no gene match: 11. Germline V gene data show CDR1 as LGHDT and CDR2 as YNNKEL (reference sequence).